The rows below give T cell receptor beta chains drawn from one sample of a study of regulatory T cells in long-lasting Graves disease. TCRdb called the multiplex PCR reads again in MiXCR, with one record for every CDR3 protein. There are a few hundred thousand distinct CDR3 sequences in the sample; less than 30% occur only once, and about 29% lies in the top ten. The specimen was peripheral blood mononuclear cells (PBMCs), collected when the disease was refractory, from a patient treated with antithyroid drugs. The receptor source for this set is a middle-aged woman with Graves disease. CDR3s include the opening cysteine and the closing phenylalanine or tryptophan. D genes are given only for firm matches. Clone size is given for some rows only: seen once, a few or many times, or a class if the clone is expanded.

TRBD2	TRBV2	TRBJ2-1	many	TGTGCCAGCAGGTTAGCGGGAGGCCCCCCCTACAATGAGCAGTTCTTC	CASRLAGGPPYNEQFF
TRBD1	TRBV2	TRBJ1-2	many	TGTGCCAGCAGTGTTTCGACGGGACAGGCCTATGGCTACACCTTC	CASSVSTGQAYGYTF
TRBD1	TRBV6-1	TRBJ1-4	NA	TGTGCCAGCAAAGGAACGACAGGGCTTTTTGGAAAACTGTTTTTT	CASKGTTGLFGKLFF
TRBD1	TRBV5-6	TRBJ1-1	few	TGTGCCAGCAGTGGAGAGACCGATTTTTCGGGACAGGGGGGAGCTTTCTTT	CASSGETDFSGQGGAFF
TRBD2	TRBV20-1	TRBJ2-7	few	TGCAGTGCTAGGCCGGGAGGGCCGGACGAGCAGTACTTC	CSARPGGPDEQYF
TRBD1	TRBV6-1	TRBJ1-4	many	TGTGCCAGCAGTCAACAGGGGATGAATGAAAAACTGTTTTTT	CASSQQGMNEKLFF
TRBD1	TRBV10-3	TRBJ1-1	few	TGTGCCGCCACGACAGGGACGCACACTGAAGCTTTCTTT	CAATTGTHTEAFF
TRBD1	TRBV3-1	TRBJ2-7	NA	TGTGCCAGCAGCCAAGAACGACAGGGATACGAGCAGTACTTC	CASSQERQGYEQYF
TRBD2	TRBV20-1	TRBJ2-7	many	TGCAGTGCTAGGAGACTAGCGGCGACTTACGAGCAGTACTTC	CSARRLAATYEQYF
TRBD1	TRBV6-1	TRBJ1-1	NA	TGTGCCAGCAGCCGACAGATAGGGACAGCGAACACTGAAGCTTTCTTT	CASSRQIGTANTEAFF
NA	TRBV2	TRBJ1-5	NA	TGTGCCAGCACAGGACAGTTCAATCAGCCCCAGCATTTT	CASTGQFNQPQHF
NA	TRBV6-1	TRBJ2-7	NA	TGTGCCAGCAGTCCATCCTCCCCAGGGGTCGAGCAGTACTTC	CASSPSSPGVEQYF
NA	TRBV14	TRBJ1-2	NA	TGTGCCAGCAGTAGTGACAGCACCGGGGACTATGGCTACACCTTC	CASSSDSTGDYGYTF
NA	TRBV28	TRBJ2-5	many	TGTGCCAGCAGTTTGCGATCCAGCTCGTCCCTCCGGGAGACCCAGTACTTC	CASSLRSSSSLRETQYF
NA	TRBV2	TRBJ2-5	many	TGTGCCATACAAAGGGGGGGAGAGACCCAGTACTTC	CAIQRGGETQYF
NA	TRBV7-9	TRBJ2-5	NA	TGTGCCAGCAGCTTAGCCCCAGCCGGGGAACAAGAGACCCAGTACTTC	CASSLAPAGEQETQYF
NA	TRBV2	TRBJ2-7	many	TGTGCCAGCAGTGAAGCTAGGACAGTGAGCTCCTACGAGCAGTACTTC	CASSEARTVSSYEQYF
NA	TRBV27	TRBJ1-5	many	TGTGCCAGCAGTTTACAGGGTCCAGGGCAGCCCCAGCATTTT	CASSLQGPGQPQHF
NA	TRBV28	TRBJ2-7	many	TGTGCCACCGGTCCCGGGGGCGAGCAGTACTTC	CATGPGGEQYF
TRBD1	TRBV28	TRBJ2-7	NA	TGTGCCAGCAGTTCCTCCGTCGGGACAGGGGCCTACGAGCAGTACTTC	CASSSSVGTGAYEQYF
NA	TRBV7-9	TRBJ1-5	many	TGTGCCAGCAGCGAAGCATCCAGGCACTATAGCAATCAGCCCCAGCATTTT	CASSEASRHYSNQPQHF
NA	TRBV12-3/TRBV12-4	TRBJ2-5	NA	TGTGCCAGCACCCAAAACACGCAAGAGACCCAGTACTTC	CASTQNTQETQYF
TRBD1	TRBV20-1	TRBJ1-1	many	TGCAGTGCTCCGAGGACAGGAGGAGGGACTGAAGCTTTCTTT	CSAPRTGGGTEAFF
NA	TRBV28	TRBJ2-7	many	TGTGCCAGCAGTCCAGCTAGGGGGGACTACGAGCAGTACTTC	CASSPARGDYEQYF
TRBD1	TRBV20-1	TRBJ2-2	few	TGCAGTGCACCCAGGGGGCGAGCCGGGGAGCTGTTTTTT	CSAPRGRAGELFF
NA	TRBV28	TRBJ2-3	NA	TGTGCCAGCAGGGGACCCCGGCGCACAGATACGCAGTATTTT	CASRGPRRTDTQYF
NA	TRBV5-4	TRBJ2-5	few	TGTGCCAGCAGCTTGGGGGATCTGGAGACCCAGTACTTC	CASSLGDLETQYF
TRBD1	TRBV6-1	TRBJ1-5	NA	TGTGCCAGCAGCCGGAGGACAGGGGCAAATCAGCCCCAGCATTTT	CASSRRTGANQPQHF
NA	TRBV5-4	TRBJ1-4	few	TGTGCCAGCGGCCTCGGAGAGACTGAAAAACTGTTTTTT	CASGLGETEKLFF
NA	TRBV15	TRBJ1-1	NA	TGTGCCACCACACGGGTGGCGGTCGACACTGAAGCTTTCTTT	CATTRVAVDTEAFF
TRBD2	TRBV11-2	TRBJ2-2	NA	TGTGCCAGCAGCCAAGGACTAGCGGGAGTCTACACCGGGGAGCTGTTTTTT	CASSQGLAGVYTGELFF